This T cell receptor beta chain was sequenced in a study of blood T cell repertoires in COVID-19. This CDR3 spans 14 amino acids. J gave up 1 base and V 4 bases, and 3 bases lay outside the gene matches. Germline CDR1 is SGHRS and CDR2 is YFSETQ. The protocol was immunoSEQ multiplex PCR, while the TCRdb copy is restricted to in-frame clones and leaves out a portion. The sample carries roughly 140,000 clones, around 90% recorded once. The specimen was peripheral blood. The chain employs TRBV5-1 and TRBJ2-7, with 9 bases fitting TRBD1. This TCR was sampled from a man in his 70s with acute or convalescent COVID-19. CDR3 nucleotide sequence: TGCGCCAGCAGCGCCGGGACAGGGTCCTACGAGCAGTACTTC. It codes for CASSAGTGSYEQYF.